These 24 T cell receptor beta chains share one sample of origin, sequenced in a study of technical replicates of blood from a few donors. Data came from immunoSEQ multiplex PCR; TCRdb stores just in-frame clones and leaves some out. The data contain about 60,000 clones, 87% of them singletons. Sequenced material: PBMCs. These receptors all come from a human donor in good health. Some clones in this sample may be carry-over from other donors' samples.

V is TRBV6-5 and J is TRBJ1-1; D not resolved. The CDR3 loop spans 15 amino acids. The V gene's germline CDR1 is MNHEY and CDR2 SVGAGI. Trimming pared 5 bases from V and 1 base from J, leaving 14 bases between. The CDR3 protein is CASSTPEVGNTEAFF. Here the CDR3 DNA reads TGTGCCAGCAGTACCCCAGAGGTAGGGAACACTGAAGCTTTCTTT.

The chain uses TRBV4-2 and TRBJ2-2; D may be TRBD1 (6 bases). Germline CDR1 and CDR2: LGHNA and YNFKEQ. Trimming removed 0 bases from V and 3 bases from J, with 8 bases in between. This CDR3 contains 15 residues. The CDR3 loop is CASSQEQGYTGELFF. In DNA, the CDR3 is TGTGCCAGCAGCCAAGAACAGGGTTACACCGGGGAGCTGTTTTTT.

This sequence joins TRBV18 and TRBJ2-3, with 11 bases fitting TRBD2. The V and J ends lost 3 bases and 2 bases, in that order; junction bases with no gene match: 4. The length of the CDR3 is 16 residues. CDR1 and CDR2 from the germline V gene are KGHSH and LQKENI. The CDR3 nucleotides read TGTGCCAGCTCACCCTTAGCGGGAGGGATCACAGATACGCAGTATTTT. It translates to CASSPLAGGITDTQYF.

This chain uses TRBV15 with TRBJ2-2; 12 positions match TRBD2. Per germline, CDR1 LNHNV and CDR2 YYDKDF (reference sequence). The CDR3 runs 18 residues. J lost 4 bases, V lost 5 bases, and 11 bases had no gene match. CDR3: CATSPHVRLAGVTGELFF. DNA for the CDR3: TGTGCCACCAGCCCCCACGTTAGACTAGCGGGAGTCACCGGGGAGCTGTTTTTT.

The chain employs TRBV7-3 and TRBJ1-6; 8 nucleotides match TRBD1. CDR3 size: 15 residues. Trimming at V came to 5 bases and at J to 7 bases, leaving 7 bases not matched to a gene. Germline CDR1 and CDR2: SGHTA and FQGTGA. In nucleotides, the CDR3 is TGTGCCAGCAGCATCGACAGGGGAGGAAATTCACCCCTCCACTTT. It encodes CASSIDRGGNSPLHF.

The chain links TRBV4-3 to TRBJ1-1, with D possibly TRBD1 on 5 matching bases. Germline CDR1 is LGHNA and CDR2 is YSLEER. The CDR3 runs 15 residues. Trimming stripped 0 bases from V and 5 bases from J, with 13 bases between. The DNA for the CDR3 is TGCGCCAGCAGCCAAGATTGGGGGGTTGGGACTGAAGCTTTCTTT. The encoded protein is CASSQDWGVGTEAFF.

In its sample, this clone was seen a few times. The chain links TRBV7-9 to TRBJ2-2, with 9 bases aligning to TRBD2. The CDR3 extends over 14 amino acids. Germline CDR1 SEHNR, CDR2 FQNEAQ (reference sequence). J gave up 8 bases and V 5 bases, and 6 bases lay outside the gene matches. The CDR3 is CASSPGLASGELFF. CDR3 in DNA: TGTGCCAGCAGCCCCGGACTAGCGTCGGGGGAGCTGTTTTTT.

The rearrangement joins TRBV10-3 to TRBJ1-2, with 10 bases that match TRBD1. Germline V gene sequence: CDR1 ENHRY, CDR2 SYGVKD. Unmatched junction bases numbered 11, after V lost 3 bases and J lost 4 bases. The CDR3 runs to 17 residues. CDR3 sequence reads: CAISDSDRGASSYGYTF. DNA of the CDR3: TGTGCCATCAGTGACTCGGACAGGGGGGCTTCTAGCTATGGCTACACCTTC.

The V call is TRBV5-8, the J call TRBJ1-5; D is undetermined. The CDR3 runs to 15 residues. V was pared by 2 bases and J by 2 bases, with 11 bases between. Germline values: CDR1 SGHTS, CDR2 YDEGEE. The CDR3 DNA reads as TGTGCCAGCAGCTTAAGATCCTCGGGCAATCAGCCCCAGCATTTT. Protein sequence: CASSLRSSGNQPQHF.

The genes are TRBV18 and TRBJ2-3; 15 nucleotides line up with TRBD2. The CDR3 consists of 18 residues. CDR1 and CDR2 from the germline V gene are KGHSH and LQKENI. The V and J ends lost 3 bases and 6 bases, in that order; junction bases with no gene match: 10. The CDR3 spells CASSPPDRTSGRDDTQYF. The DNA for the CDR3 is TGTGCCAGCTCACCGCCTGACCGGACTAGCGGGAGGGACGATACGCAGTATTTT.

The chain is built from TRBV7-9 and TRBJ2-3; the match to TRBD2 covers 8 bases. The CDR3 sequence is 16 residues long. Germline values: CDR1 SEHNR, CDR2 FQNEAQ (reference sequence). V gave up 2 bases and J gave up 6 bases; unmatched junction bases: 10. CDR3 coding DNA: TGTGCCAGCAGCTTATTCCAGCGGGGGCCTCGGGATACGCAGTATTTT. Translating gives CASSLFQRGPRDTQYF.

J is TRBJ1-3 and V is TRBV19, with TRBD1 identical over 8 bases. Germline V lookup: CDR1 LNHDA, CDR2 SQIVND (reference sequence). The CDR3 has 15 amino acids. Unmatched junction bases numbered 4, after V lost 3 bases and J lost 3 bases. CDR3 nucleotide sequence: TGTGCCAGTAGTATCAGGGGGCCGGGTGGAAACACCATATATTTT. Translated: CASSIRGPGGNTIYF.

CDR3 nucleotides: TGTGCCAGCGGGAGAACAGGGTTTGACGAGCAGTTCTTC. Its protein is CASGRTGFDEQFF. This sequence joins TRBV7-2 and TRBJ2-1, with D perhaps matching TRBD1 (6 bases). This CDR3 is 13 amino acids long. Germline CDR1 SGHTA, CDR2 FQGNSA. Between the trimmed V and J ends, which lost 8 bases and 10 bases, there was a span of 18 bases.

The chain carries TRBV7-2 and TRBJ2-2, with 7 bases aligning to TRBD1. CDR1 and CDR2 (germline): SGHTA, FQGNSA. CDR3 length: 15 residues. Trimming removed 2 bases from V and 6 bases from J; junction bases left unmatched: 6. The DNA for the CDR3 is TGTGCCAGCAGCTTATCCGGACAGGTCGCCGGGGAGCTGTTTTTT. This gives the protein CASSLSGQVAGELFF.

J is TRBJ2-1 and V is TRBV27; 12 bases line up with TRBD2. The germline CDR1 and CDR2 sequences are MNHEY and SMNVEV (reference sequence). V was clipped by 5 bases and J by 5 bases; unmatched bases: 4. This CDR3 is 15 amino acids long. CDR3 sequence reads: CASSVTSGGNNEQFF. The CDR3 DNA reads TGTGCCAGCAGTGTAACTAGCGGGGGGAACAATGAGCAGTTCTTC.

This clone was counted a single time. This chain joins TRBV5-4 and TRBJ2-2; 12 bases align to TRBD2. CDR1 is SGHNT, CDR2 YYREEE, per germline (reference sequence). The CDR3 has 17 residues. J lost 4 bases, V lost 4 bases, and 8 bases had no gene match. CDR3 loop: CASSHLLAGGLTGELFF. The CDR3, as DNA: TGTGCCAGCAGCCACTTACTAGCGGGAGGCCTCACCGGGGAGCTGTTTTTT.

J is TRBJ2-3 and V is TRBV19; D unclear. V lost 3 bases, J lost 6 bases, and 10 bases lay in between. From germline, CDR1 is LNHDA and CDR2 SQIVND (reference sequence). The CDR3 consists of 13 residues. DNA of the CDR3: TGTGCCAGTAGTATCCTCTGGGCGGATACGCAGTATTTT. Translated, it gives CASSILWADTQYF.

This rearrangement joins TRBV7-2 to TRBJ2-7; no reliable D call. Trimming removed 4 bases from V and 2 bases from J, with 12 bases in between. The CDR3 is 14 amino acids. CDR1 is SGHTA, CDR2 FQGNSA, per germline. The CDR3 DNA is TGTGCCAGCAGCTCCAACAGAGCCGCCTACGAGCAGTACTTC. As protein: CASSSNRAAYEQYF.

The table lists this clone with a few counts. As DNA, the CDR3 is TGTGCCTGGAGTTGGCGGAGAGACTACGAGCAGTACTTC. It is translated as CAWSWRRDYEQYF. The chain links TRBV30 to TRBJ2-7, with D hard to call. The germline V gene encodes CDR1 GTSNPN and CDR2 SVGIG (reference sequence). Trimming removed 2 bases from V and 3 bases from J, with 11 bases in between. This CDR3 is built from 13 residues.

The rearrangement joins TRBV5-4 to TRBJ2-5; D may be TRBD2 (5 bases). This CDR3 region has 13 residues. CDR1 SGHNT and CDR2 YYREEE come from the germline V gene (reference sequence). V lost 2 bases and J 2 bases, leaving 7 bases between the germline ends. The DNA for the CDR3 is TGTGCCAGCAGCTTAGGCGGGCAAGAGACCCAGTACTTC. Protein: CASSLGGQETQYF.

The CDR3 loop reads CSVEAPGTSGGAPHEQYF. CDR3 in DNA: TGCAGCGTTGAAGCTCCCGGGACTAGCGGGGGGGCCCCCCACGAGCAGTACTTC. The chain couples TRBV29-1 to TRBJ2-7, with TRBD2 matching over 16 bases. J was trimmed by 5 bases and V by 1 base; bases with no gene match: 11. CDR3 length: 18 residues. CDR1 SQVTM and CDR2 ANQGSEA come from the germline V gene.

The rearrangement uses TRBV30 and TRBJ1-2; D gene ambiguous. The CDR3 spans 11 residues. CDR1 is GTSNPN and CDR2 is SVGIG in the germline V gene (reference sequence). Deletions cut 2 bases from V and 6 bases from J, with 7 bases between. The chain's CDR3 is CAWSPYNGYTF. The CDR3 DNA follows: TGTGCCTGGAGTCCGTATAATGGCTACACCTTC.

The count of this clone is one. V and J are TRBV7-2 and TRBJ2-7; 8 bases match TRBD1. The CDR3 runs to 15 residues. The V gene end was trimmed by 5 bases and the J gene end by 3 bases; junction bases not matched to a gene: 9. Germline CDR1 and CDR2: SGHTA and FQGNSA. CDR3 protein: CASSLDRGPYYEQYF. The CDR3 nucleotides are TGTGCCAGCAGCCTTGACAGGGGACCCTACTACGAGCAGTACTTC. Looking up the rest from reference TRBV7-2 and TRBJ2-7 gives the full variable domain: GAGVSQSPSNKVTEKGKDVELRCDPISGHTALYWYRQSLGQGLEFLIYFQGNSAPDKSGLPSDRFSAERTGGSVSTLTIQRTQQEDSAVYLCASSLDRGPYYEQYFGPGTRLTVT.

The V and J genes are TRBV5-1 and TRBJ2-1; 9 nucleotides align to TRBD2. V lost 0 bases to trimming and J lost 1 base; unmatched junction nucleotides: 2. Looked up from germline, CDR1 is SGHRS and CDR2 is YFSETQ. The CDR3 consists of 16 residues. The CDR3 nucleotides read TGCGCCAGCAGCTTGGATACTAGCGGGTCCTACAATGAGCAGTTCTTC. It is translated as CASSLDTSGSYNEQFF.